A single T cell receptor beta chain is shown here with its context. Sequenced by immunoSEQ multiplex PCR; TCRdb stores in-frame clones only, minus some. The sample includes 55,000 to 75,000 clones, just under 95% of them seen just once. In germline, CDR1 is SGHTA, CDR2 FQGNSA. The CDR3 is 16 residues long. The J segment lost 6 bases and the V segment lost 2 bases, leaving 10 bases of the junction unmatched. This sample was included in a study of technical replicates of blood from several donors. The sample was T cells isolated from PBMCs. The V and J genes are TRBV7-2 and TRBJ2-7; 10 bases are a match to TRBD2. This TCR came from a human donor in good health. CDR3 nucleotide sequence: TGTGCCAGCAGCTTAATGAGCCTAGCGGGAGCCACCGAGCAGTACTTC. It codes for CASSLMSLAGATEQYF.